This passage covers 31 T cell receptor beta chains from one sample sequenced in a study of shared clonotypes between healthy human individuals. Clones were sequenced by immunoSEQ multiplex PCR, and TCRdb holds only the in-frame ones, with some missing. The data contain around 240,000 clones, 50% to 80% of them singletons. Specimen: memory CD4+ T cells sorted from blood. Documented subset: CD45RA-negative fraction. The receptors stem from a man between 25 and 39 years old in good health.

DNA for the CDR3: TGTGCCTGTGATCGTGGGACTTCTGGAAACACCATATATTTT. Translated: CACDRGTSGNTIYF. The chain joins TRBV30 to TRBJ1-3; possibly TRBD1 for D (5 bases). Trimming shortened V by 6 bases and J by 1 base, and 13 bases separated the two germline ends. This CDR3 contains 14 residues. Germline loops: CDR1 GTSNPN, CDR2 SVGIG (reference sequence).

V usage is TRBV2 and J usage is TRBJ2-1; 9 bases fit TRBD1. The CDR3 is 15 amino acids. Germline V gives CDR1 SNHLY, CDR2 FYNNEI. After removal of 5 bases from V and 10 bases from J, the junction contained 12 bases not matched to a gene. CDR3 DNA: TGTGCCAGCAGTAAGGAGGGACAGGGTCAGTTCGAGCAGTTCTTC. Its protein is CASSKEGQGQFEQFF.

This clone has more than one count but fewer than ten. The chain carries TRBV14 and TRBJ1-2; 8 bases align to TRBD1. The CDR3 runs 14 residues. From germline, CDR1 is SGHDN and CDR2 FVKESK. V lost 2 bases and J lost 6; bases outside the gene matches: 5. This CDR3 reads CASSQRTGLDGYTF. The CDR3 nucleotides are TGTGCCAGCAGCCAACGGACAGGGCTAGATGGCTACACCTTC.

V gene TRBV7-2 combines with J gene TRBJ2-1, with D perhaps TRBD1 (5 bases). The V gene's germline CDR1 is SGHTA and CDR2 FQGNSA. The CDR3 contains 14 residues. V lost 2 bases and J 5 bases, leaving 10 bases between the germline ends. The CDR3 DNA sequence: TGTGCCAGCAGCTTAAGGGGTATAGACAATGAGCAGTTCTTC. Translated, it gives CASSLRGIDNEQFF.

There are a few counts of this clone. This chain links TRBV2 with TRBJ1-5; 9 bases fit TRBD1. CDR1 is SNHLY and CDR2 is FYNNEI in the germline V gene. This CDR3 comprises 17 residues. The V gene end was trimmed by 4 bases and the J gene end by 0 bases; junction bases not matched to a gene: 7. The CDR3 region has the DNA TGTGCCAGCAGTGCTACAGGGGGCTGGGGTAGCAATCAGCCCCAGCATTTT. Amino acid sequence: CASSATGGWGSNQPQHF. Together with reference TRBV2 and TRBJ1-5, the CDR3 gives the full variable domain: EPEVTQTPSHQVTQMGQEVILRCVPISNHLYFYWYRQILGQKVEFLVSFYNNEISEKSEIFDDQFSVERPDGSNFTLKIRSTKLEDSAMYFCASSATGGWGSNQPQHFGDGTRLSIL.

This clone was seen just once. The chain joins TRBV4-3 to TRBJ2-2, with D perhaps TRBD2 (6 bases). Trimming cost V 1 base and J 4 bases, with 13 bases left between them. Germline assignment: CDR1 LGHNA and CDR2 YSLEER. The CDR3 runs to 16 residues. CDR3 nucleotides: TGCGCCAGCAGCCAAGTAGCTACTAGCCCCACCGGGGAGCTGTTTTTT. Residues: CASSQVATSPTGELFF.

This chain links TRBV29-1 with TRBJ2-1, with D perhaps matching TRBD1 or TRBD2 (5 bases each). This CDR3 is built from 13 residues. V was pared by 6 bases and J by 3 bases, with 12 bases between. Germline assignment: CDR1 SQVTM and CDR2 ANQGSEA. The CDR3, as DNA: TGCAGCGTGACCGGGACCAACTACAATGAGCAGTTCTTC. Amino acids: CSVTGTNYNEQFF.

The V call is TRBV30, the J call TRBJ2-5; 11 bases line up with TRBD1. The J segment lost 1 base and the V segment lost 5 bases, leaving 0 bases of the junction unmatched. Germline V gene sequence: CDR1 GTSNPN, CDR2 SVGIG (reference sequence). The CDR3 is 13 residues long. The CDR3 is CAWGTGGQETQYF. DNA for the CDR3: TGTGCCTGGGGGACAGGGGGCCAAGAGACCCAGTACTTC.

This clone occurred a few times. The chain links TRBV5-1 to TRBJ2-1; D gene uncertain. Germline CDR1 SGHRS, CDR2 YFSETQ. The CDR3 covers 12 residues. Deletions cut 4 bases from V and 6 bases from J, with 8 bases between. The CDR3 DNA is TGCGCCAGCAGCCAGTCTTTCAATGAGCAGTTCTTC. Protein sequence: CASSQSFNEQFF.

In nucleotides, the CDR3 is TGCGCCAGCAGCCCGCGGACTTTCCACAATGAGCAGTTCTTC. Residues: CASSPRTFHNEQFF. The V and J genes are TRBV4-3 and TRBJ2-1, with D tentatively TRBD2 (5 bases). Trimming left V 4 bases short and J 5 bases short, with 12 bases between. CDR1 is LGHNA and CDR2 is YSLEER in the germline V gene. CDR3 length: 14 residues.

This clone came up a few times. This chain joins TRBV7-3 and TRBJ2-2, with 7 bases that match TRBD2. V was clipped by 5 bases and J by 5 bases; unmatched bases: 5. The CDR3 is 14 residues long. Looked up from germline, CDR1 is SGHTA and CDR2 is FQGTGA. The CDR3 sequence is CASSRGSGTGELFF. The CDR3 DNA reads TGTGCCAGCAGCCGCGGGAGTGGGACCGGGGAGCTGTTTTTT.

This clone was picked up one time. The chain joins TRBV11-3 to TRBJ2-7, with TRBD2 matching over 8 bases. This CDR3 contains 15 residues. J gave up 3 bases and V 6 bases, and 10 bases lay outside the gene matches. Germline CDR1 SGHNT, CDR2 YENEEA. In DNA, the CDR3 is TGTGCCAGCAGGCCTACTAGCGGACCTCTCTACGAGCAGTACTTC. As protein: CASRPTSGPLYEQYF.

The chain couples TRBV4-3 to TRBJ1-2, with 7 nucleotides matching TRBD1. The CDR3 has 15 residues. The junction had 9 bases not matched to a gene; V was cut back by 3 bases and J by 5 bases. The germline V gene has CDR1 LGHNA and CDR2 YSLEER. The CDR3 region is CASSQRQGLRYGYTF. CDR3 nucleotide sequence: TGCGCCAGCAGCCAGAGACAGGGCCTAAGGTATGGCTACACCTTC.

The chain carries TRBV2 and TRBJ2-1, with a possible D match to TRBD1 (7 bases). Deletions cut 8 bases from V and 8 bases from J, with 22 bases between. The CDR3 totals 15 residues. Germline values: CDR1 SNHLY, CDR2 FYNNEI. CDR3 sequence reads: CASCPFGQGGDEQFF. The CDR3 DNA is TGTGCCAGCTGTCCTTTTGGGCAGGGGGGCGATGAGCAGTTCTTC.

The gene calls are TRBV2 and TRBJ1-5; D not resolved. V shed 6 bases and J shed 2 bases, with 11 bases lying between them. This CDR3 region has 14 residues. In germline, CDR1 is SNHLY, CDR2 FYNNEI. The CDR3 region is CASSPNRGNQPQHF. The DNA of the CDR3 is TGTGCCAGCAGCCCCAACAGAGGCAATCAGCCCCAGCATTTT.

This clone was counted between two and nine times. The chain employs TRBV28 and TRBJ1-4; maybe TRBD1 (6 bases). The ends were cut back, 8 bases at V and 8 bases at J, with 15 bases in the middle. The CDR3 length is 13 residues. Germline loops: CDR1 MDHEN, CDR2 SYDVKM. The CDR3, as DNA: TGTGCCAGCTACGAGGGGGGTCAGGAAAAACTGTTTTTT. Translating it yields CASYEGGQEKLFF.

This chain joins TRBV28 and TRBJ1-3; D is possibly TRBD1 (5 bases). Germline V lookup: CDR1 MDHEN, CDR2 SYDVKM. The ends were cut back, 4 bases at V and 2 bases at J, with 12 bases in the middle. The CDR3 is 15 amino acids. CDR3: CASSSFVGAGNTIYF. The CDR3 coding sequence is TGTGCCAGCAGTTCCTTCGTGGGGGCTGGAAACACCATATATTTT.

This rearrangement joins TRBV5-1 to TRBJ2-3, with D perhaps matching TRBD1 (6 bases). The CDR3 loop spans 16 amino acids. Germline lookup yields CDR1 SGHRS and CDR2 YFSETQ. Trimming shortened V by 0 bases and J by 1 base, and 12 bases separated the two germline ends. This chain's CDR3 is CASSLVLRGRTDTQYF. In DNA form, the CDR3 reads TGCGCCAGCAGCTTGGTGCTCAGGGGCCGCACAGATACGCAGTATTTT.

Only one count was recorded for this clone. The genes are TRBV6-1 and TRBJ2-1; TRBD1 agrees at 10 bases. The length of the CDR3 is 14 residues. Germline V gene data show CDR1 as MNHNS and CDR2 as SASEGT. V lost 6 bases, J lost 7 bases, and 6 bases stayed unmatched. CDR3 amino acids: CASRRQGAANEQFF. The CDR3 nucleotides read TGTGCCAGCAGGAGACAGGGGGCGGCAAATGAGCAGTTCTTC.

This clone was recorded a few times. Other DNA variants within this sample encode the same CDR3. The rearrangement joins TRBV18 to TRBJ1-2; D is ambiguous. Germline V CDR1 and CDR2: KGHSH, LQKENI. The CDR3 runs to 11 residues. V lost 3 bases and J lost 3, with 2 bases in between. CDR3 sequence (DNA): TGTGCCAGCTCACCGGACTATGGCTACACCTTC. It is translated as CASSPDYGYTF.

This clone came up a few times. This chain's CDR3 is CASSSNGLAGGTGQETQYF. For the CDR3, the DNA is TGCGCCAGCAGCTCCAACGGACTAGCGGGAGGTACGGGTCAAGAGACCCAGTACTTC. The V and J genes are TRBV5-1 and TRBJ2-5; 14 positions match TRBD2. J was trimmed by 2 bases and V by 3 bases; bases with no gene match: 12. The CDR3 is made up of 19 amino acids. Germline V gene lookup returns CDR1 SGHRS and CDR2 YFSETQ. The full variable domain, its missing parts supplied by reference TRBV5-1 and TRBJ2-5, is KAGVTQTPRYLIKTRGQQVTLSCSPISGHRSVSWYQQTPGQGLQFLFEYFSETQRNKGNFPGRFSGRQFSNSRSEMNVSTLELGDSALYLCASSSNGLAGGTGQETQYFGPGTRLLVL.

V usage is TRBV29-1 and J usage is TRBJ2-7, with TRBD1 as a possible D gene (5 bases). V lost 4 bases and J 3 bases, leaving 13 bases between the germline ends. This CDR3 is 13 amino acids long. Germline CDR1 SQVTM, CDR2 ANQGSEA. In DNA form, the CDR3 reads TGCAGCGTTGTCCCGCCAGGGCACTACGAGCAGTACTTC. Protein product: CSVVPPGHYEQYF.

The chain couples TRBV18 to TRBJ2-1; no clear D gene. This CDR3 has 15 amino acids. Trimming left V 2 bases short and J 3 bases short, with 11 bases between. In germline, CDR1 is KGHSH, CDR2 LQKENI. CDR3: CASSPGLQNYNEQFF. Written as DNA, the CDR3 is TGTGCCAGCTCACCAGGCCTACAGAACTACAATGAGCAGTTCTTC. Full variable domain (missing parts from reference TRBV18 and TRBJ2-1): NAGVMQNPRHLVRRRGQEARLRCSPMKGHSHVYWYRQLPEEGLKFMVYLQKENIIDESGMPKERFSAEFPKEGPSILRIQQVVRGDSAAYFCASSPGLQNYNEQFFGPGTRLTVL.

The chain carries TRBV5-4 and TRBJ2-5; weak D call: TRBD1 (6 bases). Per the germline V gene, CDR1 is SGHNT and CDR2 is YYREEE (reference sequence). The germline V and J ends were trimmed by 0 bases and 2 bases, with 8 bases remaining between them. There are 14 residues in the CDR3. The CDR3 DNA follows: TGTGCCAGCAGCTTGGCAGGGGCGCAAGAGACCCAGTACTTC. Protein sequence: CASSLAGAQETQYF.

The rearrangement links TRBV6-5 to TRBJ2-1; D not certain. The V end lost 6 bases, the J end lost 0 bases, and 12 bases lay between the germline ends. Germline V gives CDR1 MNHEY, CDR2 SVGAGI. The CDR3 has 15 residues. Written as DNA, the CDR3 is TGTGCCAGCAGCTTAACTTCGAGCTCCTACAATGAGCAGTTCTTC. Translated, it gives CASSLTSSSYNEQFF.

The chain links TRBV7-9 to TRBJ2-1; a possible D gene is TRBD1 (7 bases). Germline assignment: CDR1 SEHNR and CDR2 FQNEAQ (reference sequence). V lost 5 bases and J 7 bases, leaving 21 bases between the germline ends. The CDR3 is 16 amino acids. In DNA form, the CDR3 reads TGTGCCAGCAGCCCAAAGGGGGCGGGGTTAGGTAATGAGCAGTTCTTC. It encodes CASSPKGAGLGNEQFF.

The table lists this clone with a few counts. The chain is built from TRBV15 and TRBJ2-3; no clear D gene. Germline lookup yields CDR1 LNHNV and CDR2 YYDKDF (reference sequence). CDR3 length equals 16 residues. Trimming removed 0 bases from V and 6 bases from J, with 16 bases in between. CDR3 sequence (DNA): TGTGCCACCAGCAGAGATCGGATGGGTTCCTACGATACGCAGTATTTT. Translated, it gives CATSRDRMGSYDTQYF.

CDR3: CASSDGPQGGDTQYF. CDR3 coding DNA: TGTGCCAGCAGTGACGGGCCGCAGGGTGGAGATACGCAGTATTTT. V and J are TRBV6-4 and TRBJ2-3, with D maybe TRBD1 (5 bases). The CDR3 contains 15 residues. Germline loops: CDR1 MRHNA, CDR2 SNTAGT. V lost 2 bases and J lost 5, with 14 bases in between.

Worth noting for this clone: The same CDR3 is also encoded by other DNA sequences in this sample. The chain couples TRBV7-9 to TRBJ2-1; D might be TRBD2 (5 bases). The CDR3 runs 16 residues. Germline V lookup: CDR1 SEHNR, CDR2 FQNEAQ (reference sequence). V was trimmed by 0 bases and J by 0 bases, leaving 9 bases between them. The CDR3 DNA reads TGTGCCAGCAGCTTAGCGCTGGCGGGCTCCTACAATGAGCAGTTCTTC. As protein: CASSLALAGSYNEQFF.

The chain uses TRBV5-1 and TRBJ2-2; 10 bases are a match to TRBD2. V shed 2 bases, J shed 2 bases, and the junction held 3 bases outside the gene matches. Germline CDR1 and CDR2: SGHRS and YFSETQ. This CDR3 is 16 amino acids long. The CDR3, as DNA: TGCGCCAGCAGCTTACTAGCGGGGATAAACACCGGGGAGCTGTTTTTT. Translated: CASSLLAGINTGELFF.

The chain links TRBV6-1 to TRBJ2-7, with TRBD2 identical over 7 bases. This CDR3 is 12 amino acids long. Germline V gene lookup returns CDR1 MNHNS and CDR2 SASEGT. Trimming cost V 4 bases and J 6 bases; bases outside gene matches: 3. CDR3 residues: CASSGGGAEQYF. The CDR3 DNA reads as TGTGCCAGCAGTGGGGGGGGTGCCGAGCAGTACTTC.